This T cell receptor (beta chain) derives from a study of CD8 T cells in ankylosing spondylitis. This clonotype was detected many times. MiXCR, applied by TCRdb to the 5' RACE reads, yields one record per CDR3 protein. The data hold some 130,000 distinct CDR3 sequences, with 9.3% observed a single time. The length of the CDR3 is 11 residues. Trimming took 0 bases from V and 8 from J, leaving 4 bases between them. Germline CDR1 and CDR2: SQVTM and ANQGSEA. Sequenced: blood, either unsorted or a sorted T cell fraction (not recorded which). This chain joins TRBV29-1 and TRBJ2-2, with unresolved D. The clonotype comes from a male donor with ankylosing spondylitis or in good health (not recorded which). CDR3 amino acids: CSVEDQGELFF. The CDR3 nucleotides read TGCAGCGTTGAAGATCAGGGGGAGCTGTTTTTT.